Here is one T cell receptor beta chain with its context. This entry is derived from a study of CD8+CD57+ T cells in acquired aplastic anemia. Investigators profiled TCR beta VDJ and CDR3 from genomic DNA template. TCRdb processed the reads anew with MiXCR; each CDR3 protein has one entry. The table records fewer than 250,000 distinct CDR3 sequences, roughly 53% of them present only once. Sequencing involved patients with CD8+CD57+ cell expansion previously shown by flow cytometry. What was sequenced was sorted CD4+, CD8+, or CD8+CD57+ T cells (not recorded which) from PBMCs. This clonotype was sampled from a human donor with aplastic anemia.

This CDR3 is CASRAEGGQYF. The DNA of the CDR3 is TGTGCCAGCCGAGCGGAGGGGGGGCAGTACTTC. The chain joins TRBV2 to TRBJ2-7; D possibly uses TRBD1 or TRBD2 (6 bases each). The germline CDR1 and CDR2 sequences are SNHLY and FYNNEI. The CDR3 contains 11 residues. Deletions cut 8 bases from V and 9 bases from J, with 14 bases between. Full variable domain (rest looked up from reference TRBV2 and TRBJ2-7): EPEVTQTPSHQVTQMGQEVILRCVPISNHLYFYWYRQILGQKVEFLVSFYNNEISEKSEIFDDQFSVERPDGSNFTLKIRSTKLEDSAMYFCASRAEGGQYFGPGTRLTVT.